These 3 T cell receptor beta chains were sequenced from one sample in a study of post-analysis software for immune sequencing data. Findings of the study overall: About five TRBV segments (TRBV5-6, TRBV5-1 and TRBV20-1 among them) occurred more frequently in patients than in controls.

These receptors have no identified antigens. TCR beta libraries were prepared from cDNA with unique molecular identifiers. TCRdb re-called the PCR reads through MiXCR, storing one row per CDR3 protein. The sample has hundreds of thousands of distinct CDR3 sequences, around 40% seen once; the top ten hold 9% to 14%. Input material: blood. Receptors originate from a girl under 18 with multiple sclerosis.

This clonotype occurred a few times. The V call is TRBV7-3, the J call TRBJ2-1, with D unresolved. This CDR3 has 16 amino acids. Per germline, CDR1 SGHTA and CDR2 FQGTGA. Trimming shortened V by 5 bases and J by 3 bases, and 17 bases separated the two germline ends. The CDR3 here is CASSPLPTASYNEQFF. CDR3 in DNA: TGTGCCAGCAGCCCGTTACCCACAGCGAGCTACAATGAGCAGTTCTTC.

V is TRBV7-6 and J is TRBJ1-1; tentatively, D is TRBD1 (5 bases). Germline V gene sequence: CDR1 SGHVS, CDR2 FNYEAQ. V shed 2 bases and J shed 3 bases, with 13 bases lying between them. The CDR3 is 15 residues long. CDR3 in amino acids: CASSLRTGPDTEAFF. DNA for the CDR3: TGTGCCAGCAGCTTACGAACAGGTCCGGACACTGAAGCTTTCTTT.

The chain uses TRBV9 and TRBJ2-1; the D is unclear. With 0 bases removed from V and 0 bases from J, the gap between germline ends came to 4 bases. The CDR3 consists of 14 residues. CDR1 and CDR2 from the germline V gene are SGDLS and YYNGEE. CDR3 protein: CASSVVSSYNEQFF. CDR3 nucleotides: TGTGCCAGCAGCGTAGTCAGCTCCTACAATGAGCAGTTCTTC.